This TCR beta chain was obtained from a study of T cell repertoires in cytomegalovirus infection. Turning to the study itself: Recently identified HLA-C-restricted and well-studied HLA-B-restricted CMV epitopes were used. Indicated by public TCR beta signatures were CMV infection and matching HLA type. Study-wide findings and caveats: The ex vivo response was dominated by HLA-C-restricted CMV-specific TCR beta clonotypes.

The V gene's germline CDR1 is SGHTA and CDR2 FQGNSA. V gave up 7 bases and J gave up 4 bases, with 19 bases separating them. The CDR3 contains 15 residues. MiXCR, run by TCRdb on the reads, gives a single entry per CDR3 protein. In the table there are 570,000 or so distinct CDR3 sequences, 35% to 50% of which are singletons. There are a few counts of this clonotype. Its antigen is unidentified. The chain joins TRBV7-2 to TRBJ2-5, with D tentatively TRBD1 or TRBD2 (5 bases each). The TCR sequence derives from a human donor in good health (CMV status not recorded). Some clones in this sample may be carry-over from other donors' samples. The sample in question was cultured PBMCs, obtained from culture after CMV antigen stimulation. The CDR3 DNA reads as TGTGCCAGCACCCCCGGTGGGGGACCGCCAGAGACCCAGTACTTC. This gives the protein CASTPGGGPPETQYF. Supplemented by reference TRBV7-2 and TRBJ2-5, the full variable domain reads GAGVSQSPSNKVTEKGKDVELRCDPISGHTALYWYRQSLGQGLEFLIYFQGNSAPDKSGLPSDRFSAERTGGSVSTLTIQRTQQEDSAVYLCASTPGGGPPETQYFGPGTRLLVL.